This T cell receptor beta chain is drawn from a study of T cells after yellow fever vaccination (dated by TCRdb to between 2018 and 2020). With regard to the full study: The SMART-Seq v4 Ultra Low Input RNA kit was used to prepare libraries from fractions with low cell numbers. To track T-cell clones before and after primary and booster YFV17D yellow fever vaccination, bulk TCR alpha and beta repertoires were sequenced longitudinally. Two healthy male donors, one aged 18 to 30 and one aged 30 to 40 years, were included in the cohort. Blood was collected at multiple timepoints before and after primary and secondary immunization, and bulk PBMC replicates and cell subsets were isolated. What the authors observed across the whole study: The secondary T-cell response was found to be weaker but faster than the primary response, with a peak reached on day 5 rather than on day 15. A small share of clonotypes was detected in both CD4 and CD8 compartments, with the overlap likely arising from convergent recombination. Most clones expanded after primary vaccination (around 96% of CD4 and over 80% of CD8) were re-detected after the booster, suggesting that broad memory maintenance occurred. Computational filtering was required because FACS-sorted repertoires could contain abundant contaminating clonotypes from the bulk population. Because only a couple of donors were included in the study, the extent to which the findings can be generalized is limited.

The sample's treatment or condition label, decoded: live attenuated yellow fever vaccine strain. PBMCs were isolated from peripheral blood using a standard Ficoll-Paque protocol. Dynabeads CD4 and CD8 positive selection kits were used to isolate the CD4 and CD8 T-cell fractions. RNA was extracted with TriZol from bulk PBMCs, CD4 and CD8 fractions, and dextramer-positive and dextramer-negative fractions. This clonotype has ten or more counts. Its antigen specificity is not known. No qualities accompany the bases; no much larger clone lies one base away. Sequencing instrument: Illumina NovaSeq 6000. TCR cDNA was synthesized by 5'RACE template switching, through which a universal primer site and unique molecular identifiers were introduced. Priming for cDNA synthesis came from both the TCR alpha and TCR beta constant segments. Library amplification involved two PCR steps, and the second step added sample barcodes and sequencing adapters. Sequencing of the libraries was done on either Illumina HiSeq 2500 (2x100 bp) or NovaSeq (2x150 bp). In the source study's methods: MIGEC was used to demultiplex reads and collapse the reads into UMI consensus sequences, and MiXCR was used for V(D)J alignment. Using edgeR on replicate PBMC samples, clonotypes were called vaccine-responding if FDR was below 0.01 and the log2 fold change was above 5 up to day 15. CD4 or CD8 identity was assigned to each bulk clonotype according to whether the clonotype was present at higher abundance in the sequenced CD4 repertoire or the sequenced CD8 repertoire. TCRdb trimmed the raw reads at Q25, called clones with MiXCR and kept productive beta chains. When rows share a CDR3 protein, they turn into one entry using the most common DNA and genes. The V and J calls follow TCRdb's processing rather than the paper's. The sample records about 220,000 distinct CDR3 sequences, more than 3% of which are singletons. The biggest ten clones account for about 3.3% of the sample.

V and J lose 6 bases and 7 bases, and a span of 15 bases separates them. CDR1 and CDR2 are drawn from the germline V gene (reference sequence): DFQATT, SNEGSKA. The CDR3 measures 12 amino acids from cysteine to phenylalanine. Of all the DNA, just the CDR3 is kept, 36 bases in frame from base 1. Sequenced here: CD4+ T cells sorted from PBMCs, sampled 10 days after the yellow fever booster vaccination. The sequence is built from TRBV20-1 and TRBJ1-1; the D gene is perhaps TRBD1, on 6 matching bases. The receptor was isolated from a man between 18 and 29 years old who received the YFV17D yellow fever vaccine. The DNA sequence is as follows: TGCAGTGCCCAAAGAGGGGGGATTGAAGCTTTCTTT. Protein translation: CSAQRGGIEAFF.